The T cell receptor beta chain under discussion was sequenced for a study of T-cell reconstitution after alpha-beta-depleted transplantation in children (dated by TCRdb to the mid-2010s). Concerning the study at large: T-cell immune reconstitution after TCRalphabeta/CD19-depleted allogeneic hematopoietic cell transplantation in children was quantitatively tracked in the study by means of TCR repertoire profiling.

This clonotype was counted at least ten times. Its specific antigen is unknown. No much larger clone exists at a distance of one base, and base qualities are not known. The CDR3 measures 15 amino acids from cysteine to phenylalanine. Left in the record is the CDR3 DNA by itself, 45 bases read in frame from the first base. Trimming costs V 6 bases and J 4 bases, and their ends lie 18 bases apart. CDR1 is given as MNHNS and CDR2 as SASEGT, both from the germline V gene. Libraries were prepared through PCR. Sequencing was carried out with an Illumina HiSeq 2500. Molecular barcoding was employed in the preparation of TCR libraries, with unique molecular identifiers being used to normalize TCRbeta repertoire quantification. Using fastp at Q25 and MiXCR, TCRdb reprocessed the public reads and kept productive beta chains. Identical CDR3 proteins give one entry, which carries the most common genes and DNA. Counted in this sample were approximately 250,000 distinct CDR3 sequences; around 9.7% of them appeared once. About 5% of the sample lies in the top ten.

The V and J genes are TRBV6-1 and TRBJ1-2; no confident D gene assignment can be made. This receptor was identified in a human donor who donated a stem cell graft to a child with SCID. Sequencing was performed on PBMCs from the stem cell graft donor, taken from the stem cell graft. The DNA is as follows: TGTGCCAGCAGGACGCCCTTCACGCGGGGCTATGGCTACACCTTC. The resulting protein is CASRTPFTRGYGYTF.